What follows is one T cell receptor (beta chain) and its context. What it recognizes is unknown. Other nucleotide sequences in the sample specify the same CDR3. This sample stems from a study of CD8+ T cells in alopecia areata. As for the study in general: Severity in treated patients was scored by percentage of scalp area affected. General study points: Especially in alopecia totalis/universalis, lesional scalp showed greater clonality than normal scalp did.

The treatment here: oral pan-JAK inhibitor, 5-10 mg twice daily. RNA was extracted and reverse transcribed into cDNA as the sequencing template. The data were produced by immunoSEQ multiplex PCR, yet TCRdb's version contains in-frame clones alone and is incomplete. The table includes 200,000 or so clones, more than 45% detected once. Per germline, CDR1 SGHRS and CDR2 YFSETQ. The V and J ends lost 0 bases and 3 bases respectively, with 7 bases between them. The CDR3 is made up of 14 amino acids. The rearrangement links TRBV5-1 to TRBJ1-3; D remains ambiguous. This clonotype was obtained from a human donor with alopecia areata. The sample was CD4+ T cells sorted from blood, taken at week 24, from a patient treated with tofacitinib. For the CDR3, the DNA is TGCGCCAGCAGCTTGGCGGGGAGTGGAAACACCATATATTTT. Amino acids: CASSLAGSGNTIYF.